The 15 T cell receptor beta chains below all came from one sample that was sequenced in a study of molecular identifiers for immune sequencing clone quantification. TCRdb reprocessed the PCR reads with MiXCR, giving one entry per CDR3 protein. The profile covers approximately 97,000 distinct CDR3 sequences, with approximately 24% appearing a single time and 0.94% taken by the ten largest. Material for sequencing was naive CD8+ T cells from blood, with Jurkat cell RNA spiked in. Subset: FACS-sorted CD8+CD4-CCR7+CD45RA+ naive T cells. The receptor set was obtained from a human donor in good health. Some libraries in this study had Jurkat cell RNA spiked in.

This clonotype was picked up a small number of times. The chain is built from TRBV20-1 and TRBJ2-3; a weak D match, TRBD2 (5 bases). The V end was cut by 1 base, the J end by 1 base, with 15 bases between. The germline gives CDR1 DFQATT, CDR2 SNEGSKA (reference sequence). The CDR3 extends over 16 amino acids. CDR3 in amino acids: CSARVASGIRTDTQYF. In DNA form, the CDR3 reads TGCAGTGCTAGAGTAGCCAGCGGAATCCGCACAGATACGCAGTATTTT.

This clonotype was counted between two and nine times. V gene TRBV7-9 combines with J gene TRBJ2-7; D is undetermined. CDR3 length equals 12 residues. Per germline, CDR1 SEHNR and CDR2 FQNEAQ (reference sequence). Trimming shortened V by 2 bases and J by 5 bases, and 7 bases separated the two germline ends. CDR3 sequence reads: CASSLSPDEQYF. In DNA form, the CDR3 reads TGTGCCAGCAGCTTATCTCCTGACGAGCAGTACTTC.

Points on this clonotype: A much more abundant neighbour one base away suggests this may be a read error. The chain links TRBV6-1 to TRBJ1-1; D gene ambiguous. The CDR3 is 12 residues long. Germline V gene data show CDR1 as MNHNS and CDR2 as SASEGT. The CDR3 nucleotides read TGTGCCAGCGTCGTTTTTGACACTGAAGCTTCCTTT. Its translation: CASVVFDTEASF.

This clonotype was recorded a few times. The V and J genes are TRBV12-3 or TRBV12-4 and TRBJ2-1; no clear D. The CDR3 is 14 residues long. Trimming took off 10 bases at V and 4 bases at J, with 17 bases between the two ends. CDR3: CATIHVGKYNEQFF. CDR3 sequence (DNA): TGTGCCACCATACATGTTGGCAAATACAATGAGCAGTTCTTC.

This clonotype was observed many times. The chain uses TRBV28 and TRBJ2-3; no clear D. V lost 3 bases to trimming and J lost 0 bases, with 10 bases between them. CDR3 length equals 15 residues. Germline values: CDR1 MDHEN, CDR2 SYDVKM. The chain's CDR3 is CASSLSRGSTDTQYF. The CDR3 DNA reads TGTGCCAGCAGTTTGTCAAGAGGTAGCACAGATACGCAGTATTTT.

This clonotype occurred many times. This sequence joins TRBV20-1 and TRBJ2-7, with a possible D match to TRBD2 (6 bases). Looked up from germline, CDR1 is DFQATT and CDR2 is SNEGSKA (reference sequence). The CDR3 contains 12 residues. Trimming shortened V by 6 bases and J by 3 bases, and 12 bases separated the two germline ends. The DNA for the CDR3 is TGCAGTGCCAGGACTACCGACTACGAGCAGTACTTC. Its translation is CSARTTDYEQYF.

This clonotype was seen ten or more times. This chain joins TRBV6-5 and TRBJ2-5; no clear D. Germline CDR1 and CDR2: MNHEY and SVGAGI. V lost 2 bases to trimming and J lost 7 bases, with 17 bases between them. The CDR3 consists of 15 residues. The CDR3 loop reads CASSYTQDGVWTQYF. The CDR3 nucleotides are TGTGCCAGCAGTTACACCCAGGACGGTGTGTGGACCCAGTACTTC.

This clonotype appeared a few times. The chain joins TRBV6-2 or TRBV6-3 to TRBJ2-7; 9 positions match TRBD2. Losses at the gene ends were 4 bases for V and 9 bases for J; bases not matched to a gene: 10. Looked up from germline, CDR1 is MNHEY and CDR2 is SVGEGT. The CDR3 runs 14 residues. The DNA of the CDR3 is TGTGCCAGCAGTTCGCGGGGGGGCCTTGACGCGCAGTACTTC. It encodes CASSSRGGLDAQYF.

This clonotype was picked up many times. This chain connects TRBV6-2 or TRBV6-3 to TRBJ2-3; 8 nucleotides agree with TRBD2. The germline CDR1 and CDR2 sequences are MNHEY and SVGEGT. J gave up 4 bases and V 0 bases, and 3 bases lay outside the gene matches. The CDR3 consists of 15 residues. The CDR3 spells CASSYSGGAPDTQYF. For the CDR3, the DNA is TGTGCCAGCAGTTACTCCGGGGGGGCCCCAGATACGCAGTATTTT.

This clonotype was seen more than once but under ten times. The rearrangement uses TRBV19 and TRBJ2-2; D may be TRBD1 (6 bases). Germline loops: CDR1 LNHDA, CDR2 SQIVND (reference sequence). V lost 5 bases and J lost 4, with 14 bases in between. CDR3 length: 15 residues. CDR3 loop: CASSPGTRATGELFF. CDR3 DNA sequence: TGTGCCAGTAGTCCAGGGACAAGGGCCACCGGGGAGCTGTTTTTT.

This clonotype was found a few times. This chain's CDR3 is CASSLPDGTAGTEAFF. CDR3 DNA sequence: TGTGCCAGCAGCTTACCCGATGGGACGGCGGGGACTGAAGCTTTCTTT. The chain couples TRBV7-2 to TRBJ1-1, with D possibly matching TRBD1 (5 bases). V was clipped by 2 bases and J by 5 bases, with 18 bases between them. This CDR3 comprises 16 residues. Per the germline V gene, CDR1 is SGHTA and CDR2 is FQGNSA.

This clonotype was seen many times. CDR3 amino acids: CASSQDTLNTEAFF. DNA for the CDR3: TGCGCCAGCAGCCAGGACACATTGAACACTGAAGCTTTCTTT. The rearrangement links TRBV4-1 to TRBJ1-1; D possibly corresponds to TRBD1 (5 bases). The CDR3 runs 14 residues. Trimming shortened V by 3 bases and J by 0 bases, and 8 bases separated the two germline ends. Germline V gene data show CDR1 as MGHRA and CDR2 as YSYEKL.

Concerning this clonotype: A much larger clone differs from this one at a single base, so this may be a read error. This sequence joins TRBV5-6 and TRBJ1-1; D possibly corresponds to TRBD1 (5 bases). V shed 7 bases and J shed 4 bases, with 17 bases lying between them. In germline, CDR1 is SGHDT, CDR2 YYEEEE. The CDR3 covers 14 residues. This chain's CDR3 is CASGHWGEITEAFF. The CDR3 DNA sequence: TGTGCCAGCGGCCATTGGGGGGAAATCACTGAAGCTTTCTTT.

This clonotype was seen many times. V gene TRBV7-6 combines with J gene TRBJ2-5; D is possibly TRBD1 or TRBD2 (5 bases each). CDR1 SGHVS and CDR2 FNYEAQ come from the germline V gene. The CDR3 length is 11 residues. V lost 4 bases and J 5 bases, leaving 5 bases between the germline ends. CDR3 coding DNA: TGTGCCAGCAGCTGGGGGGAGACCCAGTACTTC. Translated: CASSWGETQYF.

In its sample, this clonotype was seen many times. The CDR3 protein is CASSEYQTKNIQYF. The CDR3 nucleotides are TGTGCCAGCAGTGAATATCAGACCAAAAACATTCAGTACTTC. The chain couples TRBV25-1 to TRBJ2-4; no firm D call. The CDR3 runs to 14 residues. Germline lookup yields CDR1 MGHDK and CDR2 SYGVNS. V lost 0 bases and J lost 2, with 5 bases in between.